These 30 T cell receptor beta chains were sequenced from one sample in a study of CD8 T cells in ankylosing spondylitis. TCRdb redid the calling of the 5' RACE reads with MiXCR, one entry per CDR3 protein. The sample contains under 450,000 distinct CDR3 sequences, approximately 22% of which appear only once. The source material was blood, either unsorted or a sorted T cell fraction (not recorded which). These receptors came from a male donor with ankylosing spondylitis or in good health (not recorded which).

This clonotype has more than one count but fewer than ten. The V and J genes are TRBV12-5 and TRBJ2-7; no clear D gene. Germline CDR1 is LGHNT and CDR2 is FRNRAP. The V end was cut by 3 bases, the J end by 4 bases, with 10 bases between. The CDR3 contains 13 residues. In DNA form, the CDR3 reads TGTGCTAGTGGTTTTTCGGCCTCATACGAGCAGTACTTC. Protein product: CASGFSASYEQYF.

The rearrangement links TRBV5-4 to TRBJ2-7, with D unresolved. Trimming left V 0 bases short and J 2 bases short, with 9 bases between. The CDR3 totals 14 residues. Germline V lookup: CDR1 SGHNT, CDR2 YYREEE (reference sequence). This CDR3 is CASSLGELPYEQYF. The CDR3 DNA is TGTGCCAGCAGCTTGGGAGAGTTACCCTACGAGCAGTACTTC.

This clonotype showed up just a few times. An end of the junction differs from the germline gene, which may be a read error. J is TRBJ2-5 and V is TRBV12-3 or TRBV12-4; D is possibly TRBD2 (6 bases). The CDR3 has 14 amino acids. CDR3 sequence (DNA): TGTGCCAGCCGTTTGGAGGGGCTGGAAGAGACCCAGTACTTC. The encoded protein is CASRLEGLEETQYF.

This clonotype was found a few times. The genes are TRBV4-1 and TRBJ2-1, with no clear D. The CDR3 is 16 residues long. With 3 bases removed from V and 5 bases from J, the gap between germline ends came to 17 bases. Germline V gene data show CDR1 as MGHRA and CDR2 as YSYEKL. The CDR3 coding sequence is TGCGCCAGCAGCCAGAGAGACATAGAGGATAACAATGAGCAGTTCTTC. This translates into CASSQRDIEDNNEQFF.

The chain employs TRBV7-6 and TRBJ2-1; D ambiguous. Trimming removed 5 bases from V and 0 bases from J, with 14 bases in between. The CDR3 is 16 amino acids. The germline V gene has CDR1 SGHVS and CDR2 FNYEAQ. The chain's CDR3 is CASSPTLESSYNEQFF. The DNA of the CDR3 is TGTGCCAGCAGCCCGACTTTGGAAAGCTCCTACAATGAGCAGTTCTTC. Full variable domain (rest looked up from reference TRBV7-6 and TRBJ2-1): GAGVSQSPRYKVTKRGQDVALRCDPISGHVSLYWYRQALGQGPEFLTYFNYEAQQDKSGLPNDRFSAERPEGSISTLTIQRTEQRDSAMYRCASSPTLESSYNEQFFGPGTRLTVL.

In this sample, this clonotype turned up a few times. The chain joins TRBV6-1 to TRBJ2-1, with D possibly being TRBD1 (5 bases). Germline lookup yields CDR1 MNHNS and CDR2 SASEGT. The CDR3 consists of 14 residues. Trimming shortened V by 5 bases and J by 7 bases, and 15 bases separated the two germline ends. The CDR3 DNA sequence: TGTGCCAGCAGTCATGACAGCGTGGGGAATGAGCAGTTCTTC. Encoded protein: CASSHDSVGNEQFF.

This clonotype has more than one count but fewer than ten. The V and J genes are TRBV3-1 and TRBJ2-7, with D possibly TRBD2 on 5 matching bases. Germline values: CDR1 LGHDT, CDR2 YNNKEL (reference sequence). With 0 bases removed from V and 2 bases from J, the gap between germline ends came to 11 bases. This CDR3 contains 15 residues. The CDR3 DNA reads as TGTGCCAGCAGCCAAGAGGTGGGGAGCCCCTACGAGCAGTACTTC. Translating it yields CASSQEVGSPYEQYF.

This clonotype was detected only a few times. The genes are TRBV29-1 and TRBJ2-1, with D perhaps TRBD1 or TRBD2 (5 bases each). Trimming stripped 4 bases from V and 4 bases from J, with 14 bases between. Germline V lookup: CDR1 SQVTM, CDR2 ANQGSEA. The CDR3 length is 14 residues. For the CDR3, the DNA is TGCAGCGTTGGGACCCAGAGGGGTTACAATGAGCAGTTCTTC. This gives the protein CSVGTQRGYNEQFF.

This clonotype has just a few counts. The chain is built from TRBV6-1 and TRBJ2-7; D gene uncertain. The germline V and J ends were trimmed by 3 bases and 1 base, with 7 bases remaining between them. Germline lookup yields CDR1 MNHNS and CDR2 SASEGT. The CDR3 runs to 13 residues. CDR3: CASSEQQSYEQYF. The CDR3, as DNA: TGTGCCAGCAGTGAGCAGCAATCCTACGAGCAGTACTTC.

The CDR3, as DNA: TGTGCCAGCAGCCCCGCGTCGAGGGGCGGCCAAGAGACCCAGTACTTC. Its protein is CASSPASRGGQETQYF. The chain links TRBV7-8 to TRBJ2-5, with D perhaps assigned TRBD1 or TRBD2 (5 bases each). V was cut by 5 bases and J by 1 base, with 17 bases left in between. This CDR3 contains 16 residues. From germline, CDR1 is SGHVS and CDR2 FQNEAQ.

The gene calls are TRBV6-1 and TRBJ2-3; D may be TRBD1 or TRBD2 (5 bases each). The CDR3 consists of 15 residues. Germline CDR1 MNHNS, CDR2 SASEGT. V shed 5 bases and J shed 1 base, with 13 bases lying between them. CDR3 sequence: CASSPPTAGTDTQYF. In DNA form, the CDR3 reads TGTGCCAGCAGTCCCCCGACAGCGGGCACAGATACGCAGTATTTT.

This clonotype was found a few times. The chain joins TRBV9 to TRBJ2-1; D tentatively fits TRBD1 or TRBD2 (5 bases each). The CDR3 extends over 15 amino acids. V lost 0 bases to trimming and J lost 2 bases, with 9 bases between them. Germline CDR1 and CDR2: SGDLS and YYNGEE. CDR3 DNA: TGTGCCAGCAGCGTAGAGGGGACGGCCTACAATGAGCAGTTCTTC. It encodes CASSVEGTAYNEQFF.

The sample holds a few counts of this clonotype. This chain links TRBV6-6 with TRBJ1-5; TRBD1 matches 8 bases. Losses at the gene ends were 5 bases for V and 5 bases for J; bases not matched to a gene: 2. Germline CDR1 and CDR2: MNHNY and SVGAGI (reference sequence). The CDR3 has 13 amino acids. CDR3 loop: CASSQGADQPQHF. The CDR3 DNA reads as TGTGCCAGCAGTCAGGGGGCGGATCAGCCCCAGCATTTT.

This clonotype was seen a few times. This chain links TRBV7-9 with TRBJ2-3, with D maybe TRBD1 (5 bases). Germline CDR1 SEHNR, CDR2 FQNEAQ (reference sequence). V was shortened by 4 bases and J by 2 bases, with 13 bases between the two germline ends. The CDR3 is made up of 15 amino acids. The CDR3: CASSSRWGFTDTQYF. DNA of the CDR3: TGTGCCAGCAGCTCACGTTGGGGCTTCACAGATACGCAGTATTTT.

The chain is built from TRBV15 and TRBJ2-1, with a weak D call TRBD1 (5 bases). Between the trimmed V and J ends, which lost 2 bases and 8 bases, there was a span of 10 bases. The germline V gene encodes CDR1 LNHNV and CDR2 YYDKDF (reference sequence). This CDR3 contains 13 residues. Written as DNA, the CDR3 is TGTGCCACCAGCAGACCTCAGGGCCATGAGCAGTTCTTC. Its protein is CATSRPQGHEQFF.

The chain employs TRBV7-9 and TRBJ2-3; D not certain. V lost 3 bases and J lost 0, with 7 bases in between. CDR1 is SEHNR, CDR2 FQNEAQ, per germline (reference sequence). CDR3 length: 14 amino acids. The CDR3 DNA follows: TGTGCCAGCAGCTTGGATTCGAGCACAGATACGCAGTATTTT. Translating it yields CASSLDSSTDTQYF.

There are a few counts of this clonotype. The chain links TRBV20-1 to TRBJ2-7; possibly TRBD1 or TRBD2 for D (6 bases each). The V and J ends lost 3 bases and 4 bases respectively, with 13 bases between them. The germline gives CDR1 DFQATT, CDR2 SNEGSKA (reference sequence). The CDR3 runs to 13 residues. This chain's CDR3 is CSASRGAGYEQYF. The CDR3 nucleotides read TGCAGTGCTAGTAGGGGGGCCGGGTACGAGCAGTACTTC.

The table lists this clonotype with a few counts. The genes are TRBV29-1 and TRBJ2-3; D is unclear. This CDR3 is 12 amino acids long. V was clipped by 0 bases and J by 4 bases, with 5 bases between them. CDR1 is SQVTM and CDR2 is ANQGSEA in the germline V gene. The CDR3 loop reads CSVEDYADTQYF. CDR3 nucleotide sequence: TGCAGCGTTGAAGATTATGCAGATACGCAGTATTTT.

The chain combines TRBV29-1 with TRBJ2-1, with no clear D. V gave up 4 bases and J gave up 2 bases, with 9 bases separating them. Germline CDR1 is SQVTM and CDR2 is ANQGSEA. The CDR3 sequence is 13 residues long. CDR3 coding DNA: TGCAGCGTTGTTTTATATACCTACAATGAGCAGTTCTTC. The encoded protein is CSVVLYTYNEQFF.

V is TRBV12-3 or TRBV12-4 and J is TRBJ2-3; D unclear. The length of the CDR3 is 14 residues. V was clipped by 2 bases and J by 0 bases, with 6 bases between them. Here the CDR3 reads CASSLIVSTDTQYF. The CDR3 region has the DNA TGTGCCAGCAGTTTAATCGTCAGCACAGATACGCAGTATTTT.

V is TRBV12-3 or TRBV12-4 and J is TRBJ2-1; 11 bases line up with TRBD2. The CDR3 is 16 residues long. The J segment lost 7 bases and the V segment lost 4 bases, leaving 9 bases of the junction unmatched. The CDR3 DNA is TGTGCCAGCAGTTACGTAGCGGGGGGGCTCTGGAATGAGCAGTTCTTC. Translation gives CASSYVAGGLWNEQFF.

V and J are TRBV27 and TRBJ2-7, with D perhaps TRBD1 or TRBD2 (5 bases each). CDR1 MNHEY and CDR2 SMNVEV come from the germline V gene (reference sequence). Trimming pared 8 bases from V and 0 bases from J, leaving 11 bases between. The CDR3 has 13 amino acids. In DNA form, the CDR3 reads TGTGCCAGCCGGGACCGCTACTCCTACGAGCAGTACTTC. Its translation is CASRDRYSYEQYF.

This clonotype was recorded a few times. This sequence joins TRBV6-5 and TRBJ2-7, with no clear D. V was shortened by 2 bases and J by 7 bases, with 12 bases between the two germline ends. The length of the CDR3 is 13 residues. Germline CDR1 is MNHEY and CDR2 is SVGAGI. The CDR3 bases are TGTGCCAGCAGTTACGGGTCTTCGGATGAGCAGTACTTC. Its translation is CASSYGSSDEQYF.

Details on this clonotype: One end of the junction is discordant with germline, which a read error may explain. The chain uses TRBV5-8 and TRBJ1-1; 9 positions agree with TRBD1. In germline, CDR1 is SGHTS, CDR2 YDEGEE. The CDR3 extends over 16 amino acids. The DNA for the CDR3 is TGTGCCAGCAGCTCCTGGACAGGGGCCATGAACACCGAAGCTTTCTTT. Translation gives CASSSWTGAMNTEAFF.

This clonotype was counted between two and nine times. The genes are TRBV2 and TRBJ2-7; D is unresolved. From germline, CDR1 is SNHLY and CDR2 FYNNEI. The CDR3 is 13 residues long. The V and J ends lost 7 bases and 7 bases respectively, with 17 bases between them. The CDR3 protein is CASKGSPTREQYF. The CDR3 DNA reads as TGTGCCAGCAAGGGTTCCCCCACGCGGGAGCAGTACTTC.

This clonotype showed up many times. The chain joins TRBV5-1 to TRBJ1-2; D is unclear. The CDR3 consists of 13 residues. The germline gives CDR1 SGHRS, CDR2 YFSETQ. V was trimmed by 1 base and J by 4 bases, leaving 8 bases between them. The CDR3, as DNA: TGCGCCAGCAGCTTGACGGAAGGCTATGGCTACACCTTC. Translating it yields CASSLTEGYGYTF.

The chain carries TRBV2 and TRBJ2-1; the match to TRBD2 covers 9 bases. Germline CDR1 is SNHLY and CDR2 is FYNNEI. Trimming removed 2 bases from V and 4 bases from J; junction bases left unmatched: 9. The CDR3 runs to 17 residues. CDR3 coding DNA: TGTGCCAGCAGTGAATGGGTAGCGGGGGACCTATACAATGAGCAGTTCTTC. Its translation is CASSEWVAGDLYNEQFF.

The sample holds a few counts of this clonotype. V gene TRBV3-1 combines with J gene TRBJ2-1; D unclear. CDR1 LGHDT and CDR2 YNNKEL come from the germline V gene (reference sequence). The CDR3 covers 12 residues. V was shortened by 3 bases and J by 9 bases, with 9 bases between the two germline ends. The CDR3 reads CASSQGHVEQFF. The CDR3 coding sequence is TGTGCCAGCAGCCAGGGTCACGTTGAGCAGTTCTTC.

J is TRBJ2-2 and V is TRBV4-1; 7 positions agree with TRBD1. The V and J ends lost 5 bases and 4 bases, in that order; junction bases with no gene match: 10. Germline assignment: CDR1 MGHRA and CDR2 YSYEKL. CDR3 length equals 16 residues. CDR3 amino acids: CASSSQGPPFTGELFF. The CDR3 nucleotides are TGCGCCAGCAGCTCACAGGGGCCACCCTTCACCGGGGAGCTGTTTTTT.

The gene calls are TRBV5-1 and TRBJ2-3; TRBD1 matches 7 bases. After removal of 5 bases from V and 0 bases from J, the junction contained 3 bases not matched to a gene. There are 14 residues in the CDR3. Germline CDR1 is SGHRS and CDR2 is YFSETQ. Here the CDR3 reads CASRQTGSTDTQYF. The CDR3 bases are TGCGCCAGCAGGCAGACAGGGAGCACAGATACGCAGTATTTT.